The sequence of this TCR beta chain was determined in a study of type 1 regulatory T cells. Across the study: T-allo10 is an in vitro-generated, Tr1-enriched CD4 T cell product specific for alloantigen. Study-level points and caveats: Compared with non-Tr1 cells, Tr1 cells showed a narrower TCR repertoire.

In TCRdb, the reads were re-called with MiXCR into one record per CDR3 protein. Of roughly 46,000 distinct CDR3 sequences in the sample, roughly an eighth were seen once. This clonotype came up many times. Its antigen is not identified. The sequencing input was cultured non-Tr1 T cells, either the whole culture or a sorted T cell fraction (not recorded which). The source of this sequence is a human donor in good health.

The DNA for the CDR3 is TGTGCCACCAGTGATTTTACCCACGTGGGGGCAGAGACCCAGTACTTC. Amino acid sequence: CATSDFTHVGAETQYF. This chain uses TRBV24-1 with TRBJ2-5, with TRBD1 as a possible D gene (6 bases). The CDR3 contains 16 residues. V was pared by 1 base and J by 4 bases, with 15 bases between. CDR1 is KGHDR, CDR2 SFDVKD, per germline.